This TCR beta chain was identified during a study of T cells and Merkel cell carcinoma outcomes. The data were produced by immunoSEQ multiplex PCR, yet TCRdb's version contains in-frame clones alone and is incomplete. The table shows just over 300 clones, with 95% to 98% occurring only once. Points on this clone: Its antigen is unknown.

Study findings and constraints: Reportedly, T-cell repertoire with density predicts Merkel cell carcinoma outcomes.

Sequenced sample: tumor tissue from Merkel cell carcinoma. The clonotype was recovered from a human donor with Merkel cell carcinoma.

Written as DNA, the CDR3 is TGTGCAAGTCGCGTGCTGGCCTCCACACAAAGTCGGGCCAACGTCCTGACTTTC. Translation gives CASRVLASTQSRANVLTF. This chain uses TRBV12-2 with TRBJ2-6; the D call of TRBD1 is as the table states it, not checked on the DNA. TRBV12-2 is termed a pseudogene. The CDR3 sequence is 18 residues long.